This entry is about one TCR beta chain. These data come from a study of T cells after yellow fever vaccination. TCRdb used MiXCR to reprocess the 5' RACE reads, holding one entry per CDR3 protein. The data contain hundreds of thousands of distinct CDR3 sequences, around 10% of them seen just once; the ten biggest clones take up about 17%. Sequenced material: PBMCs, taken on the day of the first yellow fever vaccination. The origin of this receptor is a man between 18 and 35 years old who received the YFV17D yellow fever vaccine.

The CDR3 DNA reads as TGTGCCAGCTTCATGGATGTGCGGGCCAGGGGAATCGAGGAGCAGTACTTC. This codes for CASFMDVRARGIEEQYF. The gene calls are TRBV6-1 and TRBJ2-7; possible D gene TRBD1, 6 bases. The CDR3 sequence is 17 residues long. Trimming shortened V by 8 bases and J by 7 bases, and 30 bases separated the two germline ends. Looked up from germline, CDR1 is MNHNS and CDR2 is SASEGT.